This is a list of T cell receptor beta chains from one sample in a study of PD-1 blockade in classical Hodgkin lymphoma. Some clones are missing from TCRdb's copy, which holds only in-frame ones; the method was immunoSEQ multiplex PCR. The repertoire has more than 40,000 clones, approximately 80% of them found once; the top ten carry around a fifth. Sample: peripheral blood mononuclear cells (PBMCs), taken before the fourth cycle of nivolumab. These receptors all come from a human donor with classical Hodgkin lymphoma. Both conserved end residues are part of each CDR3. A D gene is named only where the DNA matches it firmly. Only part of the rows carry a size: once, few, many, or a class if the clone is expanded.

d_gene	v_gene	abundance	j_gene	CDR3aa	CDR3nt
TRBD2	TRBV30	medium-sized	TRBJ2-7	CAWSLLAGSYEQYF	TGTGCCTGGAGTTTGCTAGCGGGCTCCTACGAGCAGTACTTC
TRBD2	TRBV7-8	-	TRBJ2-5	CASSFFGLAAEGGTQYF	TGTGCCAGCAGCTTTTTTGGGCTAGCGGCCGAGGGAGGGACCCAGTACTTC
-	TRBV6-6	-	TRBJ2-1	CASSRTPEQFF	TGTGCCAGCAGTCGCACCCCTGAGCAGTTCTTC
-	TRBV6-5	-	TRBJ1-2	CASTGGDGYTF	TGTGCCAGCACGGGGGGCGATGGCTACACCTTC
TRBD2	TRBV2	few	TRBJ2-3	CASNGLAGSTDTQYF	TGTGCCAGCAATGGACTAGCGGGAAGCACAGATACGCAGTATTTT
-	TRBV5-5	-	TRBJ1-4	CASSVDRWNEKLFF	TGTGCCAGCAGCGTTGACAGGTGGAATGAAAAACTGTTTTTT
-	TRBV9	-	TRBJ1-5	CASNKGSGSQPQHF	TGTGCCAGCAACAAGGGTTCGGGTTCTCAGCCCCAGCATTTT
-	TRBV7-3	-	TRBJ1-1	CASAKEMDTEAFF	TGTGCCAGCGCGAAAGAGATGGACACTGAAGCTTTCTTT
-	TRBV18	-	TRBJ1-1	CASSLRGVEAFF	TGTGCCAGCTCACTCAGAGGAGTTGAAGCTTTCTTT
TRBD1	TRBV30	-	TRBJ1-1	CAWSPQLYRGPEAFF	TGTGCCTGGAGCCCACAACTCTACAGGGGCCCTGAAGCTTTCTTT
-	TRBV30	-	TRBJ2-7	CAWSVTGYYEQYF	TGTGCCTGGAGTGTAACGGGTTACTACGAGCAGTACTTC
TRBD1	TRBV7-3	-	TRBJ2-1	CASSLQGISYNEQFF	TGTGCCAGCAGTTTACAGGGGATATCCTACAATGAGCAGTTCTTC
TRBD1	TRBV2	-	TRBJ1-4	CASSTRQGGGGKKLFF	TGTGCCAGCAGCACCCGACAGGGAGGAGGGGGTAAAAAACTGTTTTTT
TRBD2	TRBV25-1	once	TRBJ2-7	CASSECAGTTVEYF	TGTGCCAGCAGTGAATGCGCCGGGACTACGGTGGAGTACTTC
-	TRBV15	-	TRBJ2-7	CATSRAGSSYEQYF	TGTGCCACCAGCAGAGCAGGCAGTTCCTACGAGCAGTACTTC
TRBD2	TRBV28	-	TRBJ2-2	CASSALAWELFF	TGTGCCAGCAGTGCACTAGCGTGGGAGCTGTTTTTT
-	TRBV7-2	-	TRBJ2-7	CASSGLQGPTYEQYF	TGTGCCAGCAGCGGCCTACAGGGACCGACCTACGAGCAGTACTTC
-	TRBV15	-	TRBJ2-6	CATSARSGANVLTF	TGTGCCACCAGCGCGAGGTCTGGGGCCAACGTCCTGACTTTC
TRBD1	TRBV19	-	TRBJ1-2	CASSTLGTGLGYTF	TGTGCCAGTAGTACCCTCGGGACAGGGCTAGGCTACACCTTC
TRBD2	TRBV27	-	TRBJ2-2	CASSLREGRGGELFF	TGTGCCAGCAGTTTAAGGGAGGGCCGAGGCGGGGAGCTGTTTTTT
-	TRBV19	-	TRBJ1-4	CASSINRPTTNEKLFF	TGTGCCAGTAGTATCAACAGACCGACAACTAATGAAAAACTGTTTTTT
-	TRBV4-1	-	TRBJ2-1	CASSQDGGAGRNNEQFF	TGCGCCAGCAGCCAAGACGGAGGGGCGGGACGGAACAATGAGCAGTTCTTC
-	TRBV2	once	TRBJ2-7	CASSERIYEQYF	TGTGCCAGCAGTGAACGGATCTACGAGCAGTACTTC
-	TRBV12-5	-	TRBJ2-7	CASGTGMGSYEQYF	TGTGCTAGTGGTACAGGAATGGGCTCCTACGAGCAGTACTTC
-	TRBV4-1	-	TRBJ1-3	CASSHGQGFSGNTIYF	TGCGCCAGCAGCCACGGCCAGGGCTTCTCTGGAAACACCATATATTTT
-	TRBV18	-	TRBJ2-6	CASSPTDSGGANVLTF	TGTGCCAGCTCACCTACTGACAGTGGAGGGGCCAACGTCCTGACTTTC
TRBD2	TRBV12-5	-	TRBJ2-5	CASGAGEGQTQYF	TGTGCTAGTGGAGCGGGAGAGGGTCAGACCCAGTACTTC
-	TRBV11-2	-	TRBJ1-4	CASSLGIGGEKLFF	TGTGCCAGCAGCTTAGGGATTGGGGGTGAAAAACTGTTTTTT
-	TRBV16	-	TRBJ1-5	CASSPPRDFQPQHF	TGTGCCAGCAGCCCCCCTAGAGATTTTCAGCCCCAGCATTTT